This T cell receptor (beta chain) originates from a study of control samples from healthy donors and cancer patients. The data were produced by immunoSEQ multiplex PCR, yet TCRdb's version contains in-frame clones alone and is incomplete. The sample contains 110,000 to 150,000 clones, under 90% of which appear only once. This CDR3 contains 18 residues. The germline CDR1 and CDR2 sequences are SGHRS and YFSETQ. V trimming: 0 bases; J trimming: 4 bases; junction bases outside the gene matches: 7. The sample was blood. This sequence was found in a man aged 30 to 39 in good health. The chain recombines TRBV5-1 with TRBJ2-2; the match to TRBD2 covers 12 bases. CDR3 sequence (DNA): TGCGCCAGCAGCTTGGCGGCTAGCGGGAGGGCCCCCACCGGGGAGCTGTTTTTT. Amino acid sequence: CASSLAASGRAPTGELFF.